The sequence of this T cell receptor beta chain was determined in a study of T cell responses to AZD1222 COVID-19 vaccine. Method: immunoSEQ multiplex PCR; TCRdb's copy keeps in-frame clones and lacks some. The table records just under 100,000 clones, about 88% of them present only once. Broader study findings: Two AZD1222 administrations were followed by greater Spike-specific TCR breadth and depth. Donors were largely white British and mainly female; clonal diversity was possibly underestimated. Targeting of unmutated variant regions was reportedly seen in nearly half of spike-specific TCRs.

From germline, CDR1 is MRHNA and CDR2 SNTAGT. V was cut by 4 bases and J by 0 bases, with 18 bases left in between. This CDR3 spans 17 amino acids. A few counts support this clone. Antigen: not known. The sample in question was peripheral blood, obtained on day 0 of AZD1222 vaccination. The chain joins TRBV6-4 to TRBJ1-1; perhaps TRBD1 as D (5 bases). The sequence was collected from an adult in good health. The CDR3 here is CASSAGAEKKMNTEAFF. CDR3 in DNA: TGTGCCAGCAGTGCCGGGGCAGAAAAAAAGATGAACACTGAAGCTTTCTTT.